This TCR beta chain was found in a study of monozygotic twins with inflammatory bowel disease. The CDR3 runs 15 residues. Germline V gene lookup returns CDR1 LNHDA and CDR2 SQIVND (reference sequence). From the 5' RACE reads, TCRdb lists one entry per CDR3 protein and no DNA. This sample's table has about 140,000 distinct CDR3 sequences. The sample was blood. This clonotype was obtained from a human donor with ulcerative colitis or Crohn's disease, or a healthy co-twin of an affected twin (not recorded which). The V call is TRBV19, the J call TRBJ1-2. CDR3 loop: CASSKDGRVSYGYTF.